Following are 20 T cell receptor beta chains from one sample sequenced in a study of technical replicates of blood from a few donors. Sequencing was performed with immunoSEQ multiplex PCR; in TCRdb, only in-frame clones are kept and a portion is missing. Among approximately 59,000 clones listed, roughly 96% were seen once. Material for sequencing was PBMCs. These receptor sequences come from a human donor in good health. Some clones in this sample may be carry-over from other donors' samples.

The chain couples TRBV5-6 to TRBJ2-2; perhaps TRBD1 as D (6 bases). CDR3 length equals 17 residues. V was shortened by 4 bases and J by 8 bases, with 24 bases between the two germline ends. In germline, CDR1 is SGHDT, CDR2 YYEEEE. The CDR3 protein is CASSLDFGQGGQGELFF. The CDR3 DNA sequence: TGTGCCAGCAGCCTCGACTTCGGACAAGGGGGTCAGGGGGAGCTGTTTTTT.

This rearrangement joins TRBV6-6 to TRBJ2-1; 9 bases map to TRBD2. The CDR3 totals 15 residues. Germline V lookup: CDR1 MNHNY, CDR2 SVGAGI (reference sequence). J gave up 3 bases and V 4 bases, and 4 bases lay outside the gene matches. In nucleotides, the CDR3 is TGTGCCAGCAGTTCGCGGGGGGGCCTCTACAATGAGCAGTTCTTC. Translated, it gives CASSSRGGLYNEQFF.

The chain uses TRBV6-5 and TRBJ1-2; weak D call: TRBD1 (5 bases). Deletions cut 0 bases from V and 8 bases from J, with 13 bases between. Germline CDR1 MNHEY, CDR2 SVGAGI. This CDR3 is built from 14 residues. The CDR3 is CASSYSGTRGGYTF. The CDR3 bases are TGTGCCAGCAGTTACTCTGGGACTCGAGGGGGCTACACCTTC.

In its sample, this clone was seen once. The chain carries TRBV5-8 and TRBJ1-1, with D maybe TRBD1 (6 bases). With 4 bases removed from V and 10 bases from J, the gap between germline ends came to 20 bases. The CDR3 contains 14 residues. Looked up from germline, CDR1 is SGHTS and CDR2 is YDEGEE. For the CDR3, the DNA is TGTGCCAGCAGCGGACGGACCCAGGGGTTGACAGCTTTCTTT. Its translation is CASSGRTQGLTAFF.

The chain has TRBV9 and TRBJ2-7; TRBD1 matches 9 bases. Trimming took 2 bases from V and 2 from J; bases not matched to a gene: 5. Germline V lookup: CDR1 SGDLS, CDR2 YYNGEE. The CDR3 consists of 15 residues. In DNA, the CDR3 is TGTGCCAGCAGCGTTGGGACAGGGAATACCTACGAGCAGTACTTC. Translation: CASSVGTGNTYEQYF.

The CDR3 sequence is CASSELIEGTEAFF. CDR3 sequence (DNA): TGTGCCAGCAGTGAACTAATTGAGGGCACTGAAGCTTTCTTT. V and J are TRBV2 and TRBJ1-1; D is undetermined. The germline V gene has CDR1 SNHLY and CDR2 FYNNEI. Trimming cost V 2 bases and J 4 bases, with 11 bases left between them. This CDR3 is built from 14 residues.

The chain uses TRBV6-5 and TRBJ1-4; TRBD1 matches 8 bases. Per the germline V gene, CDR1 is MNHEY and CDR2 is SVGAGI. V shed 6 bases and J 8 bases; nucleotides not matched to a gene: 11. CDR3 length: 15 amino acids. The CDR3 is CASRETGVEGEKLFF. The CDR3 DNA reads as TGTGCCAGCAGAGAGACAGGGGTGGAGGGGGAAAAACTGTTTTTT.

The rearrangement joins TRBV27 to TRBJ2-4, with D perhaps TRBD2 (5 bases). This CDR3 region has 11 residues. From germline, CDR1 is MNHEY and CDR2 SMNVEV (reference sequence). The V end lost 4 bases, the J end lost 8 bases, and 6 bases lay between the germline ends. DNA of the CDR3: TGTGCCAGCAGTTCCGGGGACATTCAGTACTTC. Residues: CASSSGDIQYF.

This chain uses TRBV30 with TRBJ1-6; D is unclear. This CDR3 is built from 13 residues. The V gene lost 2 bases and the J gene lost 9 bases, with 11 bases spanning the gap. Looked up from germline, CDR1 is GTSNPN and CDR2 is SVGIG (reference sequence). DNA of the CDR3: TGTGCCTGGAGTCCGGACTCGGGTTCACCCCTCCACTTT. Protein product: CAWSPDSGSPLHF.

The V gene is TRBV10-3, the J gene TRBJ1-3; 7 bases are shared with TRBD1. Germline lookup yields CDR1 ENHRY and CDR2 SYGVKD. This CDR3 has 16 residues. Unmatched junction bases numbered 5, after V lost 3 bases and J lost 0 bases. CDR3 DNA sequence: TGTGCCATCAGTGACCGGGACAGAGCCTCTGGAAACACCATATATTTT. Translated: CAISDRDRASGNTIYF.

The chain employs TRBV6-5 and TRBJ2-7; 11 nucleotides align to TRBD2. Germline lookup yields CDR1 MNHEY and CDR2 SVGAGI. The trim removed 7 bases at V and 1 base at J, leaving 6 bases unmatched. This CDR3 spans 15 amino acids. The CDR3 loop is CASKTTSGSSYEQYF. The CDR3 DNA follows: TGTGCCAGCAAGACAACTAGCGGGAGTTCCTACGAGCAGTACTTC.

Only one count was recorded for this clone. This sequence joins TRBV18 and TRBJ1-6, with D perhaps matching TRBD1 (5 bases). Germline V gene sequence: CDR1 KGHSH, CDR2 LQKENI. Trimming removed 4 bases at V and 9 bases at J, with 10 bases between. The CDR3 has 13 amino acids. This chain's CDR3 is CASSQSGISPLHF. Here the CDR3 DNA reads TGTGCCAGCTCACAATCAGGGATTTCACCCCTCCACTTT.

V is TRBV4-2 and J is TRBJ1-5; TRBD1 is a possible D gene (6 bases). From germline, CDR1 is LGHNA and CDR2 YNFKEQ. V lost 0 bases and J 7 bases, leaving 19 bases between the germline ends. The CDR3 loop spans 17 amino acids. The CDR3 DNA reads TGTGCCAGCAGCCAAGATTCCCTAATCAGGGGTCAACAGCCCCAGCATTTT. Its translation is CASSQDSLIRGQQPQHF.

This sequence joins TRBV7-6 and TRBJ1-3; 11 nucleotides line up with TRBD1. The CDR3 extends over 16 amino acids. Looked up from germline, CDR1 is SGHVS and CDR2 is FNYEAQ. V gave up 5 bases and J gave up 2 bases; unmatched junction bases: 5. CDR3: CASSPGGQGAGNTIYF. The CDR3 coding sequence is TGTGCCAGCAGCCCAGGGGGACAGGGGGCTGGAAACACCATATATTTT.

This chain links TRBV11-2 with TRBJ1-1; 7 nucleotides match TRBD1. V was pared by 6 bases and J by 5 bases, with 9 bases of the junction left unmatched. From germline, CDR1 is SGHAT and CDR2 FQNNGV. The CDR3 totals 14 residues. In DNA, the CDR3 is TGTGCCAGCAGGGGGCAGGGGGAGGATACTGAAGCTTTCTTT. This codes for CASRGQGEDTEAFF.

The chain has TRBV4-1 and TRBJ2-1; D possibly corresponds to TRBD2 (7 bases). The germline gives CDR1 MGHRA, CDR2 YSYEKL. CDR3 length: 15 amino acids. Trimming took 3 bases from V and 5 from J, leaving 14 bases between them. CDR3 residues: CASSQWGGADNEQFF. In DNA, the CDR3 is TGCGCCAGCAGCCAGTGGGGGGGCGCTGACAATGAGCAGTTCTTC.

The V and J genes are TRBV5-5 and TRBJ1-2; 7 bases are a match to TRBD1. CDR1 SGHKS and CDR2 YYEKEE come from the germline V gene (reference sequence). V was clipped by 4 bases and J by 2 bases; unmatched bases: 8. The CDR3 consists of 15 residues. The chain's CDR3 is CASSNERQGNYGYTF. The CDR3 region has the DNA TGTGCCAGCAGCAATGAGAGACAGGGCAACTATGGCTACACCTTC.

The chain has TRBV11-2 and TRBJ2-1; perhaps TRBD1 as D (6 bases). Per germline, CDR1 SGHAT and CDR2 FQNNGV. The CDR3 extends over 15 amino acids. Between the trimmed V and J ends, which lost 1 base and 4 bases, there was a span of 11 bases. CDR3 protein: CASSLVLGGYNEQFF. The DNA of the CDR3 is TGTGCCAGCAGCTTAGTTCTAGGGGGATACAATGAGCAGTTCTTC.

The chain couples TRBV4-1 to TRBJ2-3, with 12 nucleotides matching TRBD2. V was clipped by 4 bases and J by 5 bases; unmatched bases: 7. The CDR3 length is 16 residues. Germline V gene sequence: CDR1 MGHRA, CDR2 YSYEKL. CDR3 residues: CASSPPGLAGRDTQYF. The CDR3 DNA reads TGCGCCAGCAGCCCCCCGGGACTAGCGGGCCGAGATACGCAGTATTTT.

This sequence joins TRBV7-2 and TRBJ2-5; TRBD1 aligns across 7 bases. The germline gives CDR1 SGHTA, CDR2 FQGNSA. Trimming removed 4 bases from V and 2 bases from J; junction bases left unmatched: 7. The CDR3 totals 15 residues. CDR3 coding DNA: TGTGCCAGCAGCTACTTTACCAGGGGGCAAGAGACCCAGTACTTC. Protein product: CASSYFTRGQETQYF.